The present T cell receptor (beta chain) was sequenced within a study of blood T cell repertoires in COVID-19. Overall study context: Samples taken during acute and convalescent COVID-19 were collected in the United States, Italy and Spain. Sample material is recorded as cDNA or gDNA derived from T cells, B-cell-depleted T cells, or PBMCs.

V was pared by 5 bases and J by 0 bases, with 13 bases between. The length of the CDR3 is 16 residues. CDR1 is SEHNR and CDR2 is FQNEAQ in the germline V gene (reference sequence). As originally analysed: Reference gene primer amplification yielded estimated nucleated cell counts. Repertoires were generated with immunoSEQ multiplex PCR, while TCRdb's copy carries only in-frame clones and drops some. V and J calls plus clone size are reproduced from that table; the DNA served to infer D and trimming. The sample has some 700,000 clones; just under 90% are singletons. This chain links TRBV7-9 with TRBJ2-2; D is perhaps TRBD1 (6 bases). This TCR was sampled from a woman younger than 35 with acute or convalescent COVID-19. The sample taken for sequencing was peripheral blood. Here the CDR3 DNA reads TGTGCCAGCAGCCCACGGGACAAGTCGAACACCGGGGAGCTGTTTTTT. Its protein is CASSPRDKSNTGELFF.